This TCR beta chain was identified during a study of blood T cell repertoires in COVID-19 (TCRdb year 2020). Regarding the complete study: Collaborator samples came from the United States, Italy and Spain and covered acute and convalescent phases of COVID-19. The material from the prospective study consisted of cDNA or gDNA derived from T cells, B-cell-depleted T cells, or PBMCs. The dataset comprised deeply sampled blood TCRbeta repertoires from subjects exposed to, actively infected with, or recovered from COVID-19. A freely available public database, intended as a resource for researchers studying the immune response to SARS-CoV-2, is where the repertoires were released. Samples were obtained from the ongoing ImmuneRACE study (first 160 participants) and from over a thousand subjects provided by 6 global collaborators. The sample metadata nearly always contained a de-identified subject ID, COVID-19 status, age in years and sex. Where available, HLA class I and class II types were obtained from metadata supplied by the sample provider rather than from assay-based typing.

TCRbeta CDR3 regions were amplified from genomic DNA by means of the immunoSEQ Assay, a bias-controlled multiplex PCR. The authors' pipeline ran thus. Within the assay, amplification of reference gene primers was used to estimate how many nucleated cells each sample contained. To quantify the absolute abundance of each unique TCRbeta CDR3 rearrangement, sequence reads were collapsed and filtered. For each sample, productive Simpson clonality was calculated as the square root of Simpson's diversity index across productive rearrangements. Not all clones reach the TCRdb copy of this immuneACCESS table, which keeps in-frame sequences only. Checked studies attribute under half of the gap to unresolved V genes and leave the rest unexplained. V, J and clone size are taken as reported in that table, and D and trimming were inferred from the DNA itself. The table for this sample lists hundreds of thousands of clones; about 85% of them were counted only once. Of the sample, more than 10% is held by the ten largest clones.

The collaborating institutions used their own protocols to collect whole blood in K2EDTA tubes. Collaborator samples were shipped for TCRbeta analysis as frozen whole blood, isolated PBMCs, or DNA extracted from either sample type. Results and caveats for the whole study, not just this receptor: The amount of clinical and demographic metadata varied by source and participant and was provided uncurated.

About this clone: Its antigen specificity is not known. It has no much larger one-base neighbor in the sample; base qualities were not kept.

The junction shows trimming of 2 bases on V and 5 bases on J, and the gene matches do not reach 12 bases of it. The CDR3 sequence holds 19 residues, the cysteine and phenylalanine included. Left in the record is the CDR3 DNA by itself, 57 bases read in frame from the first base. Looking up the germline V gene yields CDR1 MNHEY and CDR2 SVGEGT. The TCR sequence derives from a human donor in a cohort sampled during active COVID-19. The sequenced sample was peripheral blood. The chain couples TRBV6-2 or TRBV6-3 to TRBJ2-5, with TRBD2 identical over 15 junction bases. The nucleotide sequence reads TGTGCCAGCAGTTACGCGACATCGGGACTAGCGGGAGGAAGGGAGACCCAGTACTTC. Its amino acids are CASSYATSGLAGGRETQYF.